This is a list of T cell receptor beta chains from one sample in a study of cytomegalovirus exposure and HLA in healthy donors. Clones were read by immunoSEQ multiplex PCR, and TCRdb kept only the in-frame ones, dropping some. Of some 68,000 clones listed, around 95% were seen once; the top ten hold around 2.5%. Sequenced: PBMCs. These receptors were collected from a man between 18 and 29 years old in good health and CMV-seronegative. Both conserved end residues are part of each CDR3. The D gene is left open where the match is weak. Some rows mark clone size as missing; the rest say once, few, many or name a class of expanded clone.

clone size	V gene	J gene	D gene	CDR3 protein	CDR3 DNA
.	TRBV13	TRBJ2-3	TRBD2	CASSLASGGTDTQYF	TGTGCCAGCAGCTTAGCTAGCGGGGGCACAGATACGCAGTATTTT
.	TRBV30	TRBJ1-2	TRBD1	CASRQGATYGYTF	TGTGCCTCAAGACAGGGGGCAACCTATGGCTACACCTTC
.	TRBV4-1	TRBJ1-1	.	CASSQGGRMNTEAFF	TGCGCCAGCAGCCAAGGGGGCCGCATGAACACTGAAGCTTTCTTT
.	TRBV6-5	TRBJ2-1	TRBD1	CASSYGTGGEQFF	TGTGCCAGCAGCTACGGGACAGGGGGTGAGCAGTTCTTC
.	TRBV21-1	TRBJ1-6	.	CASSRKDQGDSNNSPLHF	TGTGCCAGCAGCCGCAAGGATCAGGGGGATTCCAATAATTCACCCCTCCACTTT
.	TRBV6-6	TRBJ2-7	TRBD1	CASSTGTGGEQYF	TGTGCCAGCAGTACCGGGACAGGGGGCGAGCAGTACTTC
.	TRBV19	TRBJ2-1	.	CATRRDFSYNEQFF	TGTGCCACGAGACGGGACTTCTCCTACAATGAGCAGTTCTTC
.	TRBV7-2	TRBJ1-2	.	CASSPSGGGNYGYTF	TGTGCCAGCAGCCCCTCGGGTGGAGGTAACTATGGCTACACCTTC
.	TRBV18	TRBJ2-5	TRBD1	CASSLFPTGIQETQYF	TGTGCCAGCTCACTCTTTCCGACAGGGATACAAGAGACCCAGTACTTC
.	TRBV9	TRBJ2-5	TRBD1	CASSAGTGRETQYF	TGTGCCAGCAGCGCCGGGACAGGGCGGGAGACCCAGTACTTC
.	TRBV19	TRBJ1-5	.	CASSIAVTSNQPQHF	TGTGCCAGTAGTATTGCGGTGACTAGCAATCAGCCCCAGCATTTT
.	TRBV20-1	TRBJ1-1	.	CSARDSGLAFF	TGCAGTGCTAGAGACAGTGGGCTGGCTTTCTTT
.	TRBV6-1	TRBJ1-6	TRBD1	CASSPLRDRGSPLHF	TGTGCCAGCAGCCCGCTCCGGGACAGGGGTTCACCCCTCCACTTT
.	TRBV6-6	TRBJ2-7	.	CASSNREGRTYEQYF	TGTGCCAGCAGCAACAGGGAAGGAAGAACCTACGAGCAGTACTTC
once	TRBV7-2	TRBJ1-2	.	CASSLFSTATYGYTF	TGTGCCAGCAGCTTATTCTCGACAGCCACTTATGGCTACACCTTC
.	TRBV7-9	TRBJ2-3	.	CASSGGSDTQYF	TGTGCCAGCAGCGGAGGGTCAGATACGCAGTATTTT
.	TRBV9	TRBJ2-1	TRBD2	CASSPGGLAVYNEQFF	TGTGCCAGCAGCCCCGGGGGACTAGCGGTTTACAATGAGCAGTTCTTC
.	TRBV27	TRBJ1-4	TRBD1	CASSLSGQGVRRDEKLFF	TGTGCCAGCAGTTTATCCGGACAGGGAGTAAGGCGCGATGAAAAACTGTTTTTT
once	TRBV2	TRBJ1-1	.	CASSDNRVNTEAFF	TGTGCCAGCAGTGATAACAGGGTGAACACTGAAGCTTTCTTT
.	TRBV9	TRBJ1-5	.	CASSVTDSDYQPQHF	TGTGCCAGCAGCGTCACGGACAGTGATTATCAGCCCCAGCATTTT
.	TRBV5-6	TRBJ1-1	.	CASSLSPTNTEAFF	TGTGCCAGCAGCTTGAGTCCTACGAACACTGAAGCTTTCTTT
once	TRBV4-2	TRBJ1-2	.	CASSQPGTSSYGYTF	TGTGCCAGCAGCCAACCCGGGACATCCTCGTATGGCTACACCTTC
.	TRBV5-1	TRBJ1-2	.	CASSLEQGFYDGYTF	TGCGCCAGCAGCTTGGAACAGGGTTTTTATGATGGCTACACCTTC
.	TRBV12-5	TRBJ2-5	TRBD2	CASAIGTSGQETQYF	TGTGCTAGTGCCATCGGGACTAGCGGACAAGAGACCCAGTACTTC
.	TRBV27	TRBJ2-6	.	CASSLLQGSLSGANVLTF	TGTGCCAGCAGTTTACTACAGGGAAGTTTGTCTGGGGCCAACGTCCTGACTTTC
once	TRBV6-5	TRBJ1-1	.	CASSRTGRPKLEAFF	TGTGCCAGCAGTCGAACAGGACGTCCTAAACTAGAAGCTTTCTTT
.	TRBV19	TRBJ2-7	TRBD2	CASSRLAGSMTESYEQYF	TGTGCCAGTAGTCGACTAGCGGGATCAATGACCGAATCCTACGAGCAGTACTTC
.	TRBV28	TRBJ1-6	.	CASSLGGRNSPLHF	TGTGCCAGCAGTTTAGGAGGTAGGAATTCACCCCTCCACTTT
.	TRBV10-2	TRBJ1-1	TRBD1	CASGDRESTEAFF	TGCGCCAGTGGGGACAGGGAGTCCACTGAAGCTTTCTTT
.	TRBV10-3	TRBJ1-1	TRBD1	CATRRDRNTEAFF	TGTGCCACCCGCCGGGACAGGAACACTGAAGCTTTCTTT
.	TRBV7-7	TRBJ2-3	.	CASSLMVRKDTQYF	TGTGCTAGCAGCTTAATGGTCAGGAAAGATACGCAGTATTTT
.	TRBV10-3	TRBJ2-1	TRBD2	CAISEASGSSYNEQFF	TGTGCCATCAGTGAGGCTAGCGGGAGCTCCTACAATGAGCAGTTCTTC
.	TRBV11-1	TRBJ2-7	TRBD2	CASSALAGGTYEQYF	TGTGCCAGCAGCGCACTAGCGGGAGGTACCTACGAGCAGTACTTC
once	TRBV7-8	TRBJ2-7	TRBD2	CASSSLPGTSGSYEQYF	TGTGCCAGCAGCTCCCTCCCCGGGACTAGCGGGAGCTACGAGCAGTACTTC
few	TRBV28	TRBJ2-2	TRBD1	CASSLGTGDTGELFF	TGTGCCAGCAGTTTAGGGACAGGGGACACCGGGGAGCTGTTTTTT
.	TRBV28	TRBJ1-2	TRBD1	CASSPRQGIYGYTF	TGTGCCAGCAGCCCCAGACAGGGAATTTATGGCTACACCTTC
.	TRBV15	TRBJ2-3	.	CATSRGRTNKDTQYF	TGTGCCACCAGCAGGGGGAGGACAAACAAAGATACGCAGTATTTT
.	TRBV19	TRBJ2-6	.	CASRPPGVGANVLTF	TGTGCCAGTAGGCCCCCCGGGGTCGGGGCCAACGTCCTGACTTTC
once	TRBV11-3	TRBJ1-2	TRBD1	CASSLAGGSYGYTF	TGTGCCAGCAGCTTGGCAGGGGGGAGCTATGGCTACACCTTC
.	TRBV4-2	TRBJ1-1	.	CASSREALNTEAFF	TGTGCCAGCAGTAGAGAAGCCCTGAACACTGAAGCTTTCTTT
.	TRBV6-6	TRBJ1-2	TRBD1	CASSFPGQANYGYTF	TGTGCCAGCAGTTTCCCGGGACAGGCTAACTATGGCTACACCTTC
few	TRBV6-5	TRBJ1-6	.	CASRWGDNSPLHF	TGTGCCAGCCGATGGGGGGATAATTCACCCCTCCACTTT
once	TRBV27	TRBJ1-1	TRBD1	CASSPADRVTEAFF	TGTGCCAGCAGTCCAGCTGACAGGGTCACTGAAGCTTTCTTT
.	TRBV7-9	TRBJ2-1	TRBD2	CASSPAGPSYNEQFF	TGTGCCAGCAGCCCAGCGGGACCATCCTACAATGAGCAGTTCTTC
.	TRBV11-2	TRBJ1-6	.	CASSLRTRTDSYNSPLHF	TGTGCCAGCAGCTTAAGAACGCGGACAGACTCCTATAATTCACCCCTCCACTTT
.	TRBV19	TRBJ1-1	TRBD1	CASSLGQGYTEAFF	TGTGCCAGTAGTCTTGGACAGGGATACACTGAAGCTTTCTTT